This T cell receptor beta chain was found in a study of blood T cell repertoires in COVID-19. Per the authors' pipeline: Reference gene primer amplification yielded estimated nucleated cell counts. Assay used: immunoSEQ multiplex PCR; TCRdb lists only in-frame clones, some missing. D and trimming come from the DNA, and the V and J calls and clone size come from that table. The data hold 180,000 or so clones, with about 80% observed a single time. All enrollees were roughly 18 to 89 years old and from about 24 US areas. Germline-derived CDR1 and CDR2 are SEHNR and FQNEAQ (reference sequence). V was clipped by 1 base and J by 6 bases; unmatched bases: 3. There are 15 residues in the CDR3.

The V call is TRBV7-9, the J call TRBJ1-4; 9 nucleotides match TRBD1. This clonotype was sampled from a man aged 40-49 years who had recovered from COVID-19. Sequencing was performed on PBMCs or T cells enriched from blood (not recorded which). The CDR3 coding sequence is TGTGCCAGCAGCTTAGGGGACAGGGAACATGAAAAACTGTTTTTT. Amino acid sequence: CASSLGDREHEKLFF.